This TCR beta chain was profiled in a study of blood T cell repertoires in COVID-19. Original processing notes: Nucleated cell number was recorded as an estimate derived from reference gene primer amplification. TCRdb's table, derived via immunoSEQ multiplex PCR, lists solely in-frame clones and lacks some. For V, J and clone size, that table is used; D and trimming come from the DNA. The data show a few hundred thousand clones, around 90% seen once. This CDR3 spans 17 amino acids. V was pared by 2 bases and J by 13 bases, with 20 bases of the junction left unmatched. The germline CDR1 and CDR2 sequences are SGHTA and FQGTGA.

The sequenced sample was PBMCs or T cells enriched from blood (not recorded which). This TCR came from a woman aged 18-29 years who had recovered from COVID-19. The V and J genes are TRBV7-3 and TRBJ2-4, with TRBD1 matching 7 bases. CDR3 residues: CASSLGFPGQPNGQQYF. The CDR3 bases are TGTGCCAGCAGCTTAGGCTTCCCGGGACAGCCTAACGGACAGCAGTACTTC.